The 21 T cell receptor beta chains below were found in one sample sequenced in a study of blood T cell repertoires in COVID-19. Data came from immunoSEQ multiplex PCR; TCRdb stores just in-frame clones and leaves some out. The table lists about 74,000 clones, about 90% of them singletons. The sequenced sample consisted of peripheral blood. The receptor set was obtained from a woman aged 80 or over with active or convalescent COVID-19.

The count of this clone is one. V usage is TRBV7-2 and J usage is TRBJ2-1, with 12 bases identical to TRBD2. The CDR3 contains 13 residues. V lost 9 bases to trimming and J lost 10 bases; unmatched junction nucleotides: 7. In germline, CDR1 is SGHTA, CDR2 FQGNSA. CDR3 sequence: CASRLAGVGEQFF. In nucleotides, the CDR3 is TGTGCCAGTAGACTAGCGGGGGTTGGAGAGCAGTTCTTC.

This clone has a single count. This rearrangement joins TRBV5-1 to TRBJ1-5, with 7 bases fitting TRBD1. Germline-derived CDR1 and CDR2 are SGHRS and YFSETQ. This CDR3 spans 15 amino acids. J lost 5 bases, V lost 0 bases, and 5 bases had no gene match. CDR3 amino acids: CASSLVPQGDQPQHF. CDR3 bases: TGCGCCAGCAGCTTGGTTCCTCAGGGGGATCAGCCCCAGCATTTT.

The CDR3 DNA follows: TGCGCCAGCAGCTTGGAGGGGAGGAGGCCCCAGCATTTT. This encodes CASSLEGRRPQHF. V gene TRBV5-1 combines with J gene TRBJ1-5, with D tentatively TRBD1 (5 bases). Germline V lookup: CDR1 SGHRS, CDR2 YFSETQ. V shed 0 bases and J shed 9 bases, with 10 bases lying between them. This CDR3 is 13 amino acids long.

This clone was seen just once. The CDR3 sequence: CASSPGTRYGYTF. CDR3 bases: TGTGCCAGTAGCCCCGGGACACGCTATGGCTACACCTTC. The V gene is TRBV19, the J gene TRBJ1-2; a possible D gene is TRBD1 (6 bases). V lost 6 bases and J lost 4, with 12 bases in between. Germline CDR1 reads LNHDA; CDR2 reads SQIVND (reference sequence). This CDR3 comprises 13 residues.

This clone has just one count. V gene TRBV6-2 or TRBV6-3 combines with J gene TRBJ2-7; no firm D call. The ends were cut back, 2 bases at V and 7 bases at J, with 12 bases in the middle. This CDR3 is 13 amino acids long. Germline CDR1 reads MNHEY; CDR2 reads SVGEGT. CDR3 bases: TGTGCCAGCAGTTACCCCCCCCTCCGGGAGCAGTACTTC. Amino acid sequence: CASSYPPLREQYF.

V gene TRBV5-6 combines with J gene TRBJ1-2; TRBD1 aligns across 9 bases. V shed 4 bases, J shed 5 bases, and the junction held 9 bases outside the gene matches. The CDR3 extends over 15 amino acids. CDR1 SGHDT and CDR2 YYEEEE come from the germline V gene. The chain's CDR3 is CASSRPGTGWYGYTF. CDR3 DNA sequence: TGTGCCAGCAGCCGACCCGGGACAGGGTGGTATGGCTACACCTTC.

The chain has TRBV11-3 and TRBJ2-2, with a possible D match to TRBD2 (7 bases). The CDR3 has 14 residues. Germline CDR1 is SGHNT and CDR2 is YENEEA. Trimming removed 5 bases from V and 5 bases from J, with 12 bases in between. The CDR3 region has the DNA TGTGCCAGCAGCGAGGGAGGGGGGACCGGGGAGCTGTTTTTT. Its protein is CASSEGGGTGELFF.

The chain combines TRBV7-9 with TRBJ1-6; weak D call: TRBD1 (6 bases). Trimming took off 0 bases at V and 9 bases at J, with 12 bases between the two ends. The CDR3 spans 15 residues. Germline lookup yields CDR1 SEHNR and CDR2 FQNEAQ (reference sequence). As DNA, the CDR3 is TGTGCCAGCAGCTTAGCGGGTCAGGGGAGTTCACCCCTCCACTTT. Amino acid sequence: CASSLAGQGSSPLHF.

The chain recombines TRBV19 with TRBJ2-1, with TRBD2 as a possible D gene (7 bases). This CDR3 contains 17 residues. Germline CDR1 and CDR2: LNHDA and SQIVND (reference sequence). V was pared by 10 bases and J by 0 bases, with 22 bases between. The DNA for the CDR3 is TGTGCCACTGAGGGGGTGGCTAGCGGAGTCTCCTACAATGAGCAGTTCTTC. This codes for CATEGVASGVSYNEQFF.

The chain has TRBV7-2 and TRBJ2-7, with D maybe TRBD2 (6 bases). The CDR3 is made up of 14 amino acids. V lost 4 bases and J 3 bases, leaving 13 bases between the germline ends. CDR1 is SGHTA and CDR2 is FQGNSA in the germline V gene. CDR3 in amino acids: CASSSQWRDYEQYF. CDR3 DNA: TGTGCCAGCAGCTCCCAATGGCGGGACTACGAGCAGTACTTC. The whole variable domain, filled in from reference TRBV7-2 and TRBJ2-7, reads GAGVSQSPSNKVTEKGKDVELRCDPISGHTALYWYRQSLGQGLEFLIYFQGNSAPDKSGLPSDRFSAERTGGSVSTLTIQRTQQEDSAVYLCASSSQWRDYEQYFGPGTRLTVT.

The chain uses TRBV9 and TRBJ2-1; 7 bases agree with TRBD2. The CDR3 contains 12 residues. Per the germline V gene, CDR1 is SGDLS and CDR2 is YYNGEE. Trimming took 3 bases from V and 9 from J; bases not matched to a gene: 3. The CDR3 DNA is TGTGCCAGCAGCGGTCCGGGGGGTGAGCAGTTCTTC. Its translation is CASSGPGGEQFF.

The chain uses TRBV7-2 and TRBJ2-1; 10 bases are shared with TRBD2. CDR3 size: 17 residues. Germline V lookup: CDR1 SGHTA, CDR2 FQGNSA. Trimming removed 5 bases from V and 2 bases from J; junction bases left unmatched: 9. CDR3 bases: TGTGCCAGCAGCCAGCGGGAGGGGGGGCGAACCTACAATGAGCAGTTCTTC. Its protein is CASSQREGGRTYNEQFF.

CDR3 region: CASSQVQGLEAFF. The CDR3 region has the DNA TGTGCCAGCAGCCAAGTACAGGGGCTTGAAGCTTTCTTT. The chain joins TRBV3-1 (or the pseudogene TRBV3-2) to TRBJ1-1, with 7 bases that match TRBD1. V lost 1 base to trimming and J lost 7 bases; unmatched junction nucleotides: 3. The CDR3 is made up of 13 amino acids. The germline gives CDR1 LGHDT, CDR2 YNNKEL (reference sequence).

This chain connects TRBV24-1 to TRBJ1-1; 7 nucleotides line up with TRBD1. Germline V CDR1 and CDR2: KGHDR, SFDVKD. V lost 3 bases, J lost 4 bases, and 7 bases stayed unmatched. The CDR3 spans 15 residues. CDR3: CATSDHRGAGTEAFF. Here the CDR3 DNA reads TGTGCCACCAGTGATCACAGGGGAGCAGGCACTGAAGCTTTCTTT.

The CDR3 protein is CASSQRGAAQETQYF. CDR3 DNA sequence: TGCGCCAGCAGCCAACGCGGGGCAGCTCAAGAGACCCAGTACTTC. The chain links TRBV4-3 to TRBJ2-5, with TRBD2 as a possible D gene (6 bases). Looked up from germline, CDR1 is LGHNA and CDR2 is YSLEER. The CDR3 runs to 15 residues. The V and J ends lost 2 bases and 2 bases respectively, with 12 bases between them.

V gene TRBV7-2 combines with J gene TRBJ1-6, with 10 bases lining up with TRBD1. The CDR3 is 16 amino acids. The germline gives CDR1 SGHTA, CDR2 FQGNSA. Unmatched junction bases numbered 8, after V lost 5 bases and J lost 7 bases. The CDR3 DNA follows: TGTGCCAGCAGCCGGGACAGGGGCCTGATAAATTCACCCCTCCACTTT. Residues: CASSRDRGLINSPLHF.

The chain has TRBV2 and TRBJ1-3, with D possibly TRBD1 on 5 matching bases. Germline V gives CDR1 SNHLY, CDR2 FYNNEI. The V end lost 7 bases, the J end lost 0 bases, and 13 bases lay between the germline ends. The CDR3 is 15 residues long. CDR3 bases: TGTGCCAGCAAATTAGGACAACGCTCTGGAAACACCATATATTTT. Protein product: CASKLGQRSGNTIYF.

Only one count was recorded for this clone. This sequence joins TRBV9 and TRBJ2-1, with 11 bases matching TRBD2. The V gene end was trimmed by 6 bases and the J gene end by 5 bases; junction bases not matched to a gene: 10. Germline assignment: CDR1 SGDLS and CDR2 YYNGEE. CDR3 length: 16 residues. This CDR3 is CASTPRGTSGHNEQFF. The DNA of the CDR3 is TGTGCCAGCACCCCCAGGGGGACTAGCGGCCACAATGAGCAGTTCTTC.

V is TRBV7-9 and J is TRBJ1-6; 7 bases agree with TRBD1. The CDR3 is 15 amino acids. J was trimmed by 6 bases and V by 5 bases; bases with no gene match: 7. Germline V gene data show CDR1 as SEHNR and CDR2 as FQNEAQ (reference sequence). CDR3 region: CASSDAGQSNSPLHF. The DNA for the CDR3 is TGTGCCAGCAGCGACGCGGGACAGAGTAATTCACCCCTCCACTTT.

The chain employs TRBV15 and TRBJ1-2, with D uncertain. CDR3 length: 12 residues. CDR1 is LNHNV and CDR2 is YYDKDF in the germline V gene (reference sequence). V was shortened by 7 bases and J by 4 bases, with 10 bases between the two germline ends. The CDR3 DNA reads TGTGCCACCAAATCCGAGGGCTATGGCTACACCTTC. Its protein is CATKSEGYGYTF. The entire variable domain, with the rest obtained from reference TRBV15 and TRBJ1-2, is as follows: DAMVIQNPRYQVTQFGKPVTLSCSQTLNHNVMYWYQQKSSQAPKLLFHYYDKDFNNEADTPDNFQSRRPNTSFCFLDIRSPGLGDTAMYLCATKSEGYGYTFGSGTRLTVV.

The J gene is TRBJ2-3, the V gene TRBV29-1; the D is unclear. Germline-derived CDR1 and CDR2 are SQVTM and ANQGSEA. With 2 bases removed from V and 1 base from J, the gap between germline ends came to 16 bases. The CDR3 extends over 16 amino acids. DNA of the CDR3: TGCAGCGTTGAACCCCACGCGGTAACGGGCACAGATACGCAGTATTTT. The encoded protein is CSVEPHAVTGTDTQYF.